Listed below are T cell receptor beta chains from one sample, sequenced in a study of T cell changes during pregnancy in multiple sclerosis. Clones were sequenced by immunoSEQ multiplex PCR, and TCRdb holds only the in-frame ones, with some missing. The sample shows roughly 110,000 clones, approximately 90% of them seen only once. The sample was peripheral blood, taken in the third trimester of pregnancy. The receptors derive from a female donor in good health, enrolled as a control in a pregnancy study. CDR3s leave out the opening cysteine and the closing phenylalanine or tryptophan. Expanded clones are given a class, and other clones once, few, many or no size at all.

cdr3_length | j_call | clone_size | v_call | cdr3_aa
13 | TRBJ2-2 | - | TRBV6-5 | ASSRLTGVGGELF
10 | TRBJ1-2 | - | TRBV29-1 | SVEERTGDYT
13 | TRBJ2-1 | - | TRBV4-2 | ASSQVNRNYNEQF
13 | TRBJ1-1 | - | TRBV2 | ASSYAGIMNTEAF
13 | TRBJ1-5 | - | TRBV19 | ASTSRGLGNQPQH
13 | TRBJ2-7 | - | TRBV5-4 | ASSLDMDSRGEQY
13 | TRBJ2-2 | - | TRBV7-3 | ASSPRTRGTGELF
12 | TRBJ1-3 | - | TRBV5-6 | ASRKTGAGNTIY
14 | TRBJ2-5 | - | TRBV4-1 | ASSQGEGVGRETQY
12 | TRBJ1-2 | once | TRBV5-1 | ASSWEGGDYGYT
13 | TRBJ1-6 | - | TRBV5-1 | ASSLANRANSPLH
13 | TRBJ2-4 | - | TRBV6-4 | ASSAEPGLLNIQY
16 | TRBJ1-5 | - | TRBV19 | ASSIVAGGQGAGQPQH
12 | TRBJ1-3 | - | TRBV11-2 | ASSPGLSGNTIY
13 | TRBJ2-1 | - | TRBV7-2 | ASSAGTQIYNEQF
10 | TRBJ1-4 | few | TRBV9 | ASSNRDSGLF
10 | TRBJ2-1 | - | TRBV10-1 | ASRERLALRF
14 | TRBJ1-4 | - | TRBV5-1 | ASSSTWGTGDEKLF
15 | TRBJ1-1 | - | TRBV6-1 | ASSEMLGQGYGTEAF
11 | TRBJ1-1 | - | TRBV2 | ASRFSGDSEAF
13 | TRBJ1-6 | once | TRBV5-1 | ASSLEQGAGSPLH
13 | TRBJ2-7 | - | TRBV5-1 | ASSLADVRGTEQY
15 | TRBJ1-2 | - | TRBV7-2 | ASSFSGTGGQNYGYT
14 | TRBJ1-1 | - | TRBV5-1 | ASSLVGGGVGTEAF
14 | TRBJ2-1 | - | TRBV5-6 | ASSPTSGGFYNEQF
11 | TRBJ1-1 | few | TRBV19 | ASTDAGASGAF
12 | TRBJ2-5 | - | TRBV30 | AWGPLGDQETQY
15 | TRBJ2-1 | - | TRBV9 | ASSDPLRTSGGSEQF
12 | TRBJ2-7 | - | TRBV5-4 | ASSLSGTSREQY
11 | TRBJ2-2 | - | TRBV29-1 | SVETGGGGELF
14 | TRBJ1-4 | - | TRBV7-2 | ASSPRIGGTNEKLF
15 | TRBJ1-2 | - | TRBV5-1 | ASSMSRDRVANYGYT
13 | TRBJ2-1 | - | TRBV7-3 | ASSLSPSPYNEQF
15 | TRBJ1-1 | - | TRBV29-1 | SVLWGGLSQGGTEAF
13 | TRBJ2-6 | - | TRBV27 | ASRGTGSGANVLT
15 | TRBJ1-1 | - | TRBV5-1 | ASSYVLQGSMNTEAF
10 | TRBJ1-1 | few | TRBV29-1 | SVDRGNTEAF
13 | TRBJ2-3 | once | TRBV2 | ASSRYGELTDTQY
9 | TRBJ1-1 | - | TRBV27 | ASAGQTEAF
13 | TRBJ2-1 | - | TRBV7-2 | ASSLAAGAYNEQF
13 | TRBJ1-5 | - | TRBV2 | ASRKTGTGIQPQH
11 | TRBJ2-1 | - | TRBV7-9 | ASSLGEINEQF
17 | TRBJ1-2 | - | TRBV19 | ASSIAPETGGVKIYGYT